A selection of T cell receptor beta chains follows, all from one sample in a study of CXCR3-negative and CXCR3-positive naive CD8 T cells. TCRdb reprocessed the 5' RACE reads and keeps a single row for each CDR3 protein, giving no DNA. The table counts about 130,000 distinct CDR3 sequences; approximately 0.5% lies in the top ten. Material for sequencing was naive CXCR3- CD8+ T cells from blood. Receptors were obtained from a human donor in good health. Some clones in this sample may be carry-over from other donors' samples. Each CDR3 is given with its conserved first and last residue.

v_gene: TRBV27
j_gene: TRBJ2-7
CDR3aa: CASSFLSQGPVDEQYF

v_gene: TRBV7-2
j_gene: TRBJ1-4
CDR3aa: CASSTPLGFGGPNEKLFF

v_gene: TRBV5-1
j_gene: TRBJ2-5
CDR3aa: CASSPYSRYETQYF

v_gene: TRBV6-5
j_gene: TRBJ2-2
CDR3aa: CASSYFGFAGELFF

v_gene: TRBV12-3/TRBV12-4
j_gene: TRBJ2-1
CDR3aa: CASSFTISYNEQFF

v_gene: TRBV2
j_gene: TRBJ2-5
CDR3aa: CASSHVTGMFQETQYF

v_gene: TRBV9
j_gene: TRBJ2-2
CDR3aa: CASSLEDVSGELFF

v_gene: TRBV12-3/TRBV12-4
j_gene: TRBJ2-1
CDR3aa: CASSQPLAGGFNEQFF

v_gene: TRBV3-1
j_gene: TRBJ2-7
CDR3aa: CASSQTLGYEQYF

v_gene: TRBV7-9
j_gene: TRBJ2-2
CDR3aa: CASSLPRTGPSVGELFF

v_gene: TRBV12-3/TRBV12-4
j_gene: TRBJ1-1
CDR3aa: CASSFFGNTEAFF

v_gene: TRBV10-1
j_gene: TRBJ2-3
CDR3aa: CASSEGTGGSSTDTQYF

v_gene: TRBV6-4
j_gene: TRBJ2-1
CDR3aa: CASSDSWESSYNEQFF

v_gene: TRBV4-1
j_gene: TRBJ2-7
CDR3aa: CASSQDPTEDFYEQYF

v_gene: TRBV7-9
j_gene: TRBJ2-5
CDR3aa: CASRPSAGGAEETQYF